These 13 T cell receptor beta chains share one sample of origin, sequenced in a study of response to subunit inactivated influenza vaccine. Via MiXCR, TCRdb re-called the RT-PCR reads, giving one row per CDR3 protein. The sample yields approximately 530,000 distinct CDR3 sequences, roughly 8.2% seen once. The sequencing here drew on PBMCs from blood, taken around 25 months after vaccination. Source of these receptors: a man in his fifties or sixties who received an inactivated influenza vaccine.

The chain couples TRBV3-1 to TRBJ2-1; tentatively, D is TRBD1 (6 bases). This CDR3 contains 13 residues. Trimming took off 0 bases at V and 10 bases at J, with 10 bases between the two ends. The germline CDR1 and CDR2 sequences are LGHDT and YNNKEL (reference sequence). CDR3 bases: TGTGCCAGCAGCCAAGATGGGGGCAGGGAGCAGTTCTTC. Encoded protein: CASSQDGGREQFF.

This clonotype was seen more than once but under ten times. The rearrangement uses TRBV29-1 and TRBJ2-5, with D maybe TRBD2 (5 bases). Germline V gene lookup returns CDR1 SQVTM and CDR2 ANQGSEA. This CDR3 spans 10 amino acids. Trimming removed 6 bases at V and 5 bases at J, with 7 bases between. The CDR3 DNA reads TGCAGCGTCAAGCGGGAGACCCAGTACTTC. Amino acid sequence: CSVKRETQYF.

Many counts were recorded for this clonotype. The rearrangement links TRBV29-1 to TRBJ1-1, with a weak D call TRBD1 (6 bases). Germline V lookup: CDR1 SQVTM, CDR2 ANQGSEA. With 5 bases removed from V and 2 bases from J, the gap between germline ends came to 9 bases. The CDR3 is made up of 12 amino acids. The CDR3, as DNA: TGCAGCGTTAAGGGACACAACACTGAAGCTTTCTTT. Its translation is CSVKGHNTEAFF.

The rearrangement uses TRBV5-1 and TRBJ2-1; 8 nucleotides align to TRBD2. The CDR3 length is 15 residues. Trimming removed 5 bases from V and 1 base from J; junction bases left unmatched: 5. Looked up from germline, CDR1 is SGHRS and CDR2 is YFSETQ. CDR3 coding DNA: TGCGCCAGCAGTTGGAGCGGGAGATCCTACAATGAGCAGTTCTTC. Its protein product is CASSWSGRSYNEQFF.

The chain uses TRBV12-3 or TRBV12-4 and TRBJ2-2, with 8 bases identical to TRBD2. The length of the CDR3 is 14 residues. The ends lost 5 bases at V and 4 bases at J; junction bases unmatched: 3. The CDR3 reads CASSPGTSTGELFF. CDR3 bases: TGTGCCAGCAGTCCCGGGACTAGCACCGGGGAGCTGTTTTTT.

This clonotype was seen only a few times. The CDR3 loop is CATSDLQASGGNTGELFF. In nucleotides, the CDR3 is TGTGCCACCAGTGATTTGCAAGCTAGCGGAGGGAACACCGGGGAGCTGTTTTTT. This rearrangement joins TRBV24-1 to TRBJ2-2, with 7 bases identical to TRBD2. Per the germline V gene, CDR1 is KGHDR and CDR2 is SFDVKD. The CDR3 consists of 18 residues. V lost 0 bases to trimming and J lost 1 base; unmatched junction nucleotides: 7.

This clonotype was found many times. The chain combines TRBV4-2 with TRBJ1-2; D call uncertain. The germline CDR1 and CDR2 sequences are LGHNA and YNFKEQ. V was shortened by 0 bases and J by 0 bases, with 11 bases between the two germline ends. The CDR3 has 16 amino acids. The CDR3 sequence is CASSQEVRRSNYGYTF. In nucleotides, the CDR3 is TGTGCCAGCAGCCAAGAAGTCAGGAGATCTAACTATGGCTACACCTTC.

The chain joins TRBV7-9 to TRBJ2-1; D call uncertain. Germline V gene lookup returns CDR1 SEHNR and CDR2 FQNEAQ (reference sequence). The CDR3 length is 16 residues. Between the trimmed V and J ends, which lost 5 bases and 0 bases, there was a span of 14 bases. CDR3 amino acids: CASSPPQIYSYNEQFF. The CDR3 DNA sequence: TGTGCCAGCAGCCCCCCGCAGATTTACTCCTACAATGAGCAGTTCTTC.

The chain is built from TRBV5-1 and TRBJ1-1; a possible D gene is TRBD1 (6 bases). Germline lookup yields CDR1 SGHRS and CDR2 YFSETQ. This CDR3 is 16 amino acids long. V was cut by 2 bases and J by 0 bases, with 14 bases left in between. In DNA form, the CDR3 reads TGCGCCAGCAGCTTTGGAGGGACAAACATGAACACTGAAGCTTTCTTT. It encodes CASSFGGTNMNTEAFF.

Only a few counts were recorded for this clonotype. This chain connects TRBV15 to TRBJ2-3; 8 nucleotides match TRBD1. J lost 2 bases, V lost 3 bases, and 22 bases had no gene match. CDR1 is LNHNV, CDR2 YYDKDF, per germline (reference sequence). The CDR3 is made up of 21 amino acids. The CDR3 DNA sequence: TGTGCCACCAGCAGCGATGTACAGGGGGGACGTCTGTTCGTCATCACAGATACGCAGTATTTT. This translates into CATSSDVQGGRLFVITDTQYF.

In this sample, this clonotype turned up a few times. The chain recombines TRBV11-2 with TRBJ2-2; 8 bases agree with TRBD1. CDR1 and CDR2 (germline): SGHAT, FQNNGV. The CDR3 runs 15 residues. V lost 5 bases, J lost 3 bases, and 5 bases stayed unmatched. CDR3: CASSTWDRYTGELFF. The CDR3 nucleotides are TGTGCCAGCAGCACGTGGGACAGGTACACCGGGGAGCTGTTTTTT.

Only a few counts were recorded for this clonotype. J is TRBJ2-2 and V is TRBV6-1; TRBD1 matches 9 bases. The J segment lost 5 bases and the V segment lost 6 bases, leaving 10 bases of the junction unmatched. The CDR3 runs to 16 residues. CDR1 and CDR2 from the germline V gene are MNHNS and SASEGT. CDR3 residues: CASSLQGAVRTGELFF. The CDR3 DNA reads TGTGCCAGCAGCCTACAGGGGGCAGTACGGACCGGGGAGCTGTTTTTT.

This clonotype was seen repeatedly, ten times or more. V gene TRBV20-1 combines with J gene TRBJ2-7; no definite D call. V was trimmed by 3 bases and J by 0 bases, leaving 15 bases between them. The CDR3 contains 15 residues. Germline loops: CDR1 DFQATT, CDR2 SNEGSKA (reference sequence). The CDR3 loop reads CSARTESLNSYEQYF. The CDR3 DNA reads TGCAGTGCTAGGACCGAGTCCCTGAACTCCTACGAGCAGTACTTC.